Following are 27 T cell receptor beta chains from one sample sequenced in a study of blood T cell repertoires in COVID-19. Assay: immunoSEQ multiplex PCR; the TCRdb copy retains only in-frame clones and omits some. The sample has 540,000 or so clones; roughly 89% are singletons. Input material: peripheral blood. These receptors originate from a woman aged 45-60 years with COVID-19, enrolled during active disease.

This clone was counted once. J is TRBJ1-2 and V is TRBV10-3, with D possibly TRBD1 on 6 matching bases. The V end was cut by 11 bases, the J end by 3 bases, with 16 bases between. Germline V lookup: CDR1 ENHRY, CDR2 SYGVKD. This CDR3 has 13 residues. The chain's CDR3 is CASRDTLDYGYTF. The DNA for the CDR3 is TGTGCCTCTCGGGACACCCTTGACTATGGCTACACCTTC.

The rearrangement links TRBV19 to TRBJ1-2, with TRBD1 matching 10 bases. From germline, CDR1 is LNHDA and CDR2 SQIVND (reference sequence). The CDR3 sequence is 15 residues long. With 10 bases clipped from V and 2 bases from J, the junction kept 10 bases outside the gene matches. Written as DNA, the CDR3 is TGTGCCACCCACGACCGGGACAGGGGAAACTATGGCTACACCTTC. Its translation is CATHDRDRGNYGYTF.

V and J are TRBV10-2 and TRBJ2-7, with 8 positions matching TRBD1. V shed 9 bases and J 2 bases; nucleotides not matched to a gene: 6. The germline V gene has CDR1 WSHSY and CDR2 SAAADI. The CDR3 runs 13 residues. The CDR3 protein is CASTDRATYEQYF. The DNA of the CDR3 is TGCGCCAGTACGGACAGGGCCACCTACGAGCAGTACTTC.

This chain joins TRBV3-1 (or the pseudogene TRBV3-2) and TRBJ2-1; TRBD1 matches at 7 bases. This CDR3 contains 13 residues. CDR1 is LGHDT and CDR2 is YNNKEL in the germline V gene (reference sequence). V trimming: 5 bases; J trimming: 7 bases; junction bases outside the gene matches: 5. The CDR3 reads CASSTYRGNEQFF. In DNA form, the CDR3 reads TGTGCCAGCAGCACCTACAGGGGAAATGAGCAGTTCTTC.

The V gene is TRBV7-2, the J gene TRBJ2-7; D is uncertain. CDR3 length equals 12 residues. The germline V and J ends were trimmed by 3 bases and 3 bases, with 6 bases remaining between them. The V gene's germline CDR1 is SGHTA and CDR2 FQGNSA. The DNA for the CDR3 is TGTGCCAGCAGCTTCCAGTACTACGAGCAGTACTTC. This codes for CASSFQYYEQYF.

The V call is TRBV4-1, the J call TRBJ1-2, with TRBD1 identical over 12 bases. Germline lookup yields CDR1 MGHRA and CDR2 YSYEKL. The V segment lost 3 bases and the J segment 8 bases; nucleotides outside the gene matches: 13. The CDR3 has 17 residues. Here the CDR3 DNA reads TGCGCCAGCAGCCAGGGGAGCGGGACAGGGGGCGCGGGAGGCTACACCTTC. This gives the protein CASSQGSGTGGAGGYTF.

J is TRBJ1-1 and V is TRBV5-1; 7 nucleotides align to TRBD1. The trim removed 3 bases at V and 5 bases at J, leaving 4 bases unmatched. The CDR3 loop spans 13 amino acids. Germline CDR1 and CDR2: SGHRS and YFSETQ. The CDR3 bases are TGCGCCAGCAGCTACAGGGGACGTACTGAAGCTTTCTTT. Translating it yields CASSYRGRTEAFF.

Points on this clone: One end of the junction does not line up with germline, which may come from a read error. The genes are TRBV6-5 and TRBJ2-5; the D gene is possibly TRBD2 (5 bases). Germline loops: CDR1 MNHEY, CDR2 SVGAGI. The CDR3 has 14 residues. The CDR3 DNA reads as TGTGCCAGCAGTCGAGCGGTAGGTGACGAGATCCAGTACTTC. Protein sequence: CASSRAVGDEIQYF.

The chain carries TRBV7-9 and TRBJ2-7; 9 nucleotides match TRBD1. With V trimmed by 5 bases and J by 2 bases, 13 bases remained unmatched. CDR3 length: 17 amino acids. In germline, CDR1 is SEHNR, CDR2 FQNEAQ (reference sequence). CDR3 DNA: TGTGCCAGCAGCCGAAACCGTCCGGGACAGGGACCCTACGAGCAGTACTTC. It codes for CASSRNRPGQGPYEQYF.

This chain joins TRBV5-6 and TRBJ1-6; D unclear. Germline CDR1 reads SGHDT; CDR2 reads YYEEEE. The V end lost 0 bases, the J end lost 8 bases, and 9 bases lay between the germline ends. The CDR3 is 14 amino acids. The CDR3: CASSLARSDSPLHF. The CDR3 bases are TGTGCCAGCAGCTTGGCCAGGTCTGATTCACCCCTCCACTTT.

CDR3: CASSPGSGNTIYF. In DNA form, the CDR3 reads TGTGCCAGTAGTCCCGGCTCTGGAAACACCATATATTTT. The gene calls are TRBV19 and TRBJ1-3; no clear D gene. The V end lost 5 bases, the J end lost 0 bases, and 5 bases lay between the germline ends. The CDR3 is 13 amino acids. CDR1 and CDR2 from the germline V gene are LNHDA and SQIVND (reference sequence).

The chain combines TRBV5-4 with TRBJ1-2, with 7 bases identical to TRBD1. Trimming at V came to 4 bases and at J to 8 bases, leaving 14 bases not matched to a gene. Germline V lookup: CDR1 SGHNT, CDR2 YYREEE (reference sequence). The CDR3 has 15 amino acids. This chain's CDR3 is CASSRFEGAQGGYTF. CDR3 in DNA: TGTGCCAGCAGCCGCTTTGAGGGGGCGCAGGGGGGCTACACCTTC.

The CDR3 spells CAIRPGGMETDTQYF. CDR3 sequence (DNA): TGTGCCATCAGGCCAGGGGGAATGGAAACAGATACGCAGTATTTT. V and J are TRBV10-3 and TRBJ2-3; 7 bases map to TRBD1. CDR1 is ENHRY, CDR2 SYGVKD, per germline. The ends lost 6 bases at V and 3 bases at J; junction bases unmatched: 9. This CDR3 has 15 amino acids.

This clone was detected only once. V gene TRBV14 combines with J gene TRBJ2-5; possible D gene TRBD1, 5 bases. This CDR3 has 15 amino acids. The V end lost 1 base, the J end lost 5 bases, and 14 bases lay between the germline ends. Germline V lookup: CDR1 SGHDN, CDR2 FVKESK. CDR3 sequence (DNA): TGTGCCAGCAGCCAAGGGTTGGCCAGGGCGGAGACCCAGTACTTC. Amino acid sequence: CASSQGLARAETQYF.

The chain has TRBV19 and TRBJ2-2; no firm D call. V shed 5 bases and J shed 2 bases, with 6 bases lying between them. Looked up from germline, CDR1 is LNHDA and CDR2 is SQIVND (reference sequence). CDR3 length: 13 amino acids. CDR3 DNA: TGTGCCAGTAGTCCTAGAAACACCGGGGAGCTGTTTTTT. Its translation is CASSPRNTGELFF.

This clone was counted once. J is TRBJ2-7 and V is TRBV5-1; D possibly corresponds to TRBD1 (5 bases). Germline V gene lookup returns CDR1 SGHRS and CDR2 YFSETQ. V lost 8 bases to trimming and J lost 6 bases, with 18 bases between them. CDR3 length: 13 amino acids. The CDR3 sequence: CASSAGLLAEQYF. In DNA form, the CDR3 reads TGCGCCAGTTCTGCAGGGTTATTGGCCGAGCAGTACTTC.

This rearrangement joins TRBV6-5 to TRBJ2-3, with 8 bases identical to TRBD2. V shed 5 bases and J 7 bases; nucleotides not matched to a gene: 11. The germline gives CDR1 MNHEY, CDR2 SVGAGI. The CDR3 is made up of 15 amino acids. This CDR3 is CASSNWGVAGNTQYF. Here the CDR3 DNA reads TGTGCCAGCAGTAATTGGGGGGTAGCGGGAAATACGCAGTATTTT.

The CDR3 nucleotides read TGTGCCAGCAGTCGCCAGACAGCCCCCTACGAGCAGTACTTC. Amino acids: CASSRQTAPYEQYF. The rearrangement uses TRBV27 and TRBJ2-7; tentatively, D is TRBD1 (5 bases). V lost 5 bases to trimming and J lost 2 bases, with 13 bases between them. Germline assignment: CDR1 MNHEY and CDR2 SMNVEV (reference sequence). CDR3 length equals 14 residues.

The chain joins TRBV2 to TRBJ2-5; D remains unclear. CDR1 is SNHLY and CDR2 is FYNNEI in the germline V gene. V gave up 4 bases and J gave up 5 bases, with 5 bases separating them. The CDR3 totals 11 residues. The CDR3 spells CASSVSETQYF. CDR3 sequence (DNA): TGTGCCAGCAGTGTGAGTGAGACCCAGTACTTC.

The chain joins TRBV27 to TRBJ1-2; D unresolved. The CDR3 consists of 14 residues. CDR1 and CDR2 (germline): MNHEY, SMNVEV (reference sequence). V lost 7 bases and J 8 bases, leaving 20 bases between the germline ends. The CDR3 nucleotides read TGTGCCAGCATAGGCCTCCGGGGAGAAGGCGGCTACACCTTC. Its translation is CASIGLRGEGGYTF.

This clone showed up just once. V gene TRBV3-1 (or the pseudogene TRBV3-2) combines with J gene TRBJ2-3; D is possibly TRBD1 (5 bases). The germline CDR1 and CDR2 sequences are LGHDT and YNNKEL (reference sequence). The CDR3 consists of 13 residues. The V end lost 3 bases, the J end lost 8 bases, and 12 bases lay between the germline ends. The CDR3 DNA is TGTGCCAGCAGCCAGGTTGGGGCTGGTACGCAGTATTTT. Protein product: CASSQVGAGTQYF.

Here the CDR3 DNA reads TGCGCCAGCAGCGCGGGGGGGGCTCAGGACACTGAAGCTTTCTTT. Its translation is CASSAGGAQDTEAFF. The chain is built from TRBV5-1 and TRBJ1-1, with D possibly TRBD1 on 6 matching bases. This CDR3 has 15 amino acids. Germline V CDR1 and CDR2: SGHRS, YFSETQ. V was trimmed by 4 bases and J by 3 bases, leaving 16 bases between them.

J is TRBJ2-1 and V is TRBV4-1; TRBD2 might be the D (6 bases). Deletions cut 0 bases from V and 7 bases from J, with 16 bases between. Germline assignment: CDR1 MGHRA and CDR2 YSYEKL. The CDR3 is 16 residues long. Written as DNA, the CDR3 is TGCGCCAGCAGCCAAGAGCGACTAGACCTGGGGAATGAGCAGTTCTTC. Translating gives CASSQERLDLGNEQFF.

The CDR3 DNA reads TGCAGCGTTGAGTACGGGGGGAACACTGAAGCTTTCTTT. It specifies CSVEYGGNTEAFF. The chain uses TRBV29-1 and TRBJ1-1; weak D call: TRBD1 (5 bases). The V gene's germline CDR1 is SQVTM and CDR2 ANQGSEA. Trimming removed 3 bases at V and 1 base at J, with 9 bases between. This CDR3 region has 13 residues.

The chain links TRBV27 to TRBJ2-1; 9 bases fit TRBD2. CDR3 length: 14 amino acids. Germline V CDR1 and CDR2: MNHEY, SMNVEV (reference sequence). Trimming removed 2 bases from V and 5 bases from J; junction bases left unmatched: 1. The CDR3 nucleotides are TGTGCCAGCAGTTTAGCGGGGGGGAACAATGAGCAGTTCTTC. Its translation is CASSLAGGNNEQFF.

The chain recombines TRBV7-2 with TRBJ1-4, with D perhaps matching TRBD1 (6 bases). The CDR3 is 17 residues long. With 0 bases removed from V and 1 base from J, the gap between germline ends came to 12 bases. Germline V gives CDR1 SGHTA, CDR2 FQGNSA. CDR3 nucleotides: TGTGCCAGCAGCTTAGCTCAAGTCAGGGGAACTAATGAAAAACTGTTTTTT. This sequence encodes CASSLAQVRGTNEKLFF.

The chain uses TRBV19 and TRBJ1-1, with 7 bases matching TRBD1. CDR1 is LNHDA, CDR2 SQIVND, per germline (reference sequence). This CDR3 is built from 13 residues. V lost 7 bases and J lost 5; bases outside the gene matches: 7. CDR3 sequence: CASTQGGWTEAFF. CDR3 coding DNA: TGTGCCAGTACCCAGGGGGGTTGGACTGAAGCTTTCTTT.